This TCR beta chain was found in a study of T cell responses to AZD1222 COVID-19 vaccine. Whole-study findings and limits: Donors, mostly white British, included more females; clonal diversity was possibly underestimated. Dominant at 160-218 and 743-854, vaccine-associated CD4 TCRs also spanned spike. Baseline serostatus was positive in only a handful of AZD1222 recipients. Nearly half of the spike-specific TCRs reportedly recognize variant regions that carry no mutations.

CDR3 length: 12 residues. Germline values: CDR1 SEHNR, CDR2 FQNEAQ (reference sequence). The ends were cut back, 2 bases at V and 6 bases at J, with 7 bases in the middle. Comments on this clone: The antigen remains undetermined.

The table came from immunoSEQ multiplex PCR; TCRdb's copy has only in-frame clones and leaves some out. This sample has 85,000 to 100,000 clones; approximately 91% occur once, and the top ten carry 5%. The sequence came from an adult who received the AZD1222 COVID-19 vaccine. The sample was peripheral blood, taken 28 days after the second AZD1222 dose. The chain couples TRBV7-9 to TRBJ1-1; no clear D. CDR3 loop: CASSLTSPEAFF. The CDR3 DNA reads TGTGCCAGCAGCTTAACCAGCCCTGAAGCTTTCTTT.